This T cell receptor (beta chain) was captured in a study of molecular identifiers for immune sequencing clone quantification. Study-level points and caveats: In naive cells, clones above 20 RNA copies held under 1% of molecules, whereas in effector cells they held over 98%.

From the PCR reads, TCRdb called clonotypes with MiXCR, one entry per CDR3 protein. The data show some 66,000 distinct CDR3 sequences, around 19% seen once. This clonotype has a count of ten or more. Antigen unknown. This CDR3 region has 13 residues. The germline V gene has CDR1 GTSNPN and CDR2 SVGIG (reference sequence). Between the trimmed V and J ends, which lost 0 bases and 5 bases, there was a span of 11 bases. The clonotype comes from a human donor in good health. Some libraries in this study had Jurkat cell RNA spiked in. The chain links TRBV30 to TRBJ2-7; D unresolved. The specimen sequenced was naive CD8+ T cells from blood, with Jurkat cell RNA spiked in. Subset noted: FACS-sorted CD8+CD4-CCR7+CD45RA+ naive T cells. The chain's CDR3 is CAWSVISGDEQYF. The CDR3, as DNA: TGTGCCTGGAGTGTCATCTCTGGGGACGAGCAGTACTTC.